This TCR beta chain was recorded in a study of Ad26.COV2.S vaccination and SARS-CoV-2 variants (dated by TCRdb to the early 2020s). As for the study more broadly: Donors in the vaccine arm were drawn from COV1001, a phase I-IIa trial of Ad26.COV2.S in healthy adults that was multicentre, randomized, double-blind and placebo-controlled. Ad26.COV2.S was administered intramuscularly at 5 x 10^10 or 1 x 10^11 viral particles, either as a single shot or as two shots given 56 days apart. Investigators did not know the trial group allocation while performing experiments and assessing outcomes. Trial participants were randomized into five groups of five: low-dose or high-dose Ad26.COV2.S given once or twice, or placebo on both occasions. The TCR-sequenced set comprised about 32 samples: about 19 Ad26.COV2.S vaccine recipients, 5 placebo recipients and 8 SARS-CoV-2 convalescent individuals. TCRbeta repertoire sequencing served as the tool for gauging how specific and how broad the SARS-CoV-2-reactive T cell receptors were following Ad26.COV2.S vaccination. General study outcomes and caveats: Comparing responses between vaccine doses or regimens was not something the study was powered to do. Vaccine and placebo recipients had similar non-spike TCR breadth, a finding consistent with the vaccine containing only spike. Substantial breadth of spike-specific CD8+ and CD4+ T cell responses was reported after vaccination. Ad26.COV2.S recipients had higher spike-specific TCR breadth than placebo recipients (P = 0.0014). It was noted by the authors that total T cell responses may have been underestimated by the TCR breadth and depth analyses.

Worth noting for this clone: Its target antigen remains unknown. No per-base quality is available; no much larger clone lies one base away.

The immunoSEQ Assay was the method used to sequence TCRbeta CDR3 regions. After extraction, genomic DNA underwent amplification by bias-controlled multiplex PCR, followed by high-throughput sequencing. On the study's bioinformatics: To quantify the absolute abundance of each unique TCRbeta CDR3 region, sequences were collapsed and filtered. T cell fraction was estimated by normalization of TCRbeta template counts to usable DNA, with usable DNA being measured through amplification of reference genes present in all nucleated cells. Repertoire TCRs were annotated as SARS-CoV-2-specific when V gene, CDR3 amino acid sequence and J gene were exactly matched to a known reactive TCR set. The reference SARS-CoV-2 TCR set was derived from MIRA and filtered for enrichment in COVID-19-positive ImmuneCODE repertoires, a step that removed public or cross-reactive TCRs. Drawing on the MIRA antigens, annotated TCRs were analysed further at the level of specific ORF or position within ORF. Depth was the summed frequency of annotated unique rearrangements, while breadth was defined as annotated unique rearrangements over total unique productive rearrangements. Group comparisons of TCR breadth used two-sided Wilcoxon rank-sum tests. The source is immuneACCESS, and TCRdb retained only in-frame sequences with V and J called. Part of the clones is not carried over; for the studies checked, unresolved V genes explain less than half of this, and the remainder is unexplained. The V and J calls and clone size were taken over from that table, and D and trimming were inferred from the DNA. The table for this sample lists about 400,000 clones; about four fifths of them were counted only once. Around 7.4% of the sample belongs to the ten largest clones.

Sample treatment or condition, as interpreted from the label and publication: about 20 received Ad26.COV2.S at low or high dose, single or two shots; 5 received placebo; per-sample allocation not given. For vaccine and placebo recipients, the sequenced repertoires came from samples collected on day 63 after the first injection. Between 29 July and 7 August 2020, Cohort 1b enrolled about two dozen adults aged 18-55 years at one site in Boston, USA. Ad26.COV2.S was a replication-incompetent adenovirus type 26 vector that expressed a prefusion-stabilized SARS-CoV-2 spike protein derived from the original Wuhan strain. V is pruned by 2 bases and J by 1 base, leaving 6 bases of the junction without a gene match. There are 16 amino acids in the CDR3, from cysteine to phenylalanine inclusive. Here the CDR3 DNA is all that survives: 48 bases in frame from base 1. The germline V gene encodes CDR1 MGHDK and CDR2 SYGVNS.

The rearrangement combines TRBV25-1 with TRBJ2-7, with TRBD1 identical over 9 junction bases. The sample consisted of peripheral blood, taken in a trial of Ad26.COV2.S vaccine versus placebo. The sequence was collected from a person aged 18-65 years who received the Ad26.COV2.S COVID-19 vaccine or a placebo. The CDR3 protein: CASSEVVQGASYEQYF. The DNA sequence is TGTGCCAGCAGTGAAGTCGTACAGGGGGCGTCCTACGAGCAGTACTTC.